At least ten counts were recorded for the clone carrying this TCR beta chain. As yet, its antigen is unknown. Researchers amplified the TCR beta CDR3 regions from RNA transcripts. The HTBI primer set served for first-round RT-PCR of the TCR CDR3. TCRdb called the multiplex PCR reads again in MiXCR, with one record for every CDR3 protein. The data show roughly 530,000 distinct CDR3 sequences, over 15% seen once. This CDR3 spans 15 amino acids. Trimming at V came to 3 bases and at J to 5 bases, leaving 3 bases not matched to a gene. Germline V gives CDR1 MNHNS, CDR2 SASEGT. Diagnostic decisions used clinical symptoms, serum thyroxine and TRAb, thyroid ultrasound and orbital computed tomography. This sample was taken from a study of T cells in Graves' hyperthyroidism and ophthalmopathy. Broader study findings: Ophthalmopathy and stable hyperthyroidism were separated by a 13 V-J model.

The receptor was isolated from a woman aged 18 to 35 with Graves' ophthalmopathy. The sample consisted of blood. This sequence joins TRBV6-1 and TRBJ2-1; 11 positions match TRBD2. For the CDR3, the DNA is TGTGCCAGCAGTGAGATAGCGGGGGGGAACAATGAGCAGTTCTTC. This encodes CASSEIAGGNNEQFF.